This entry describes one T cell receptor (beta chain). The ends were cut back, 3 bases at V and 0 bases at J, with 9 bases in the middle. CDR1 and CDR2 from the germline V gene are SGDLS and YYNGEE. The CDR3 sequence is 14 residues long. The authors' processing: Reference gene primer amplification yielded estimated nucleated cell counts. The assay was immunoSEQ multiplex PCR, and TCRdb's table has in-frame clones only and misses some. The DNA was the basis for D and trimming; V, J and clone size are from that table. The table has some 280,000 clones, 75% to 90% seen once; the top ten hold around 13%. The data stem from a study of blood T cell repertoires in COVID-19. About the study: Researchers got acute and convalescent COVID-19 samples from the United States, Italy and Spain. The cDNA or gDNA used as material had been derived from T cells, B-cell-depleted T cells, or PBMCs.

This chain links TRBV9 with TRBJ1-1; D is uncertain. The sequence was obtained from a woman aged 55-75 years with acute or convalescent COVID-19. Sequencing used peripheral blood. The CDR3 bases are TGTGCCAGCAGCGCCTCACAGTTGAACACTGAAGCTTTCTTT. Translating gives CASSASQLNTEAFF.